This T cell receptor beta chain was identified during a study of blood T cell repertoires in COVID-19. Repertoires were generated with immunoSEQ multiplex PCR, while TCRdb's copy carries only in-frame clones and drops some. The table records some 90,000 clones, about 80% of them present only once. Sequenced material: peripheral blood. This receptor was identified in a man between 65 and 85 years old with active or convalescent COVID-19.

In DNA, the CDR3 is TGTGCCAGCAGTTACTCGGGACAGGGGAGTGGTGGCTACACCTTC. This sequence encodes CASSYSGQGSGGYTF. This sequence joins TRBV6-5 and TRBJ1-2; 10 bases match TRBD1. CDR1 is MNHEY and CDR2 is SVGAGI in the germline V gene. The CDR3 runs to 15 residues. The V segment lost 0 bases and the J segment 7 bases; nucleotides outside the gene matches: 5.